This T cell receptor (beta chain) was recovered during a study of beta chain features in type 1 diabetes. General study findings and limits: TCRB CDR3 length was moderately but significantly reduced in all four CD4+ subsets of Type 1 diabetes patients.

This clone came up a few times. Antigen specificity is unknown. The CDR3 is made up of 14 amino acids. Between the trimmed V and J ends, which lost 8 bases and 0 bases, there was a span of 8 bases. Germline CDR1 SGHDN, CDR2 FVKESK. Reverse transcription of all isolated RNA meant that expressed TCRB transcripts were sequenced. TCRdb's table, derived via immunoSEQ multiplex PCR, lists solely in-frame clones and lacks some. Of a few hundred thousand clones listed, over 9% are singletons. The sequence was collected from a man aged 25 to 40 with type 1 diabetes. The source material was central memory CD4+ T cells from blood. The V gene is TRBV14, the J gene TRBJ2-6, with D possibly TRBD2 on 5 matching bases. CDR3 nucleotides: TGTGCCAGCCTGGGGAGCTCTGGGGCCAACGTCCTGACTTTC. It yields the protein CASLGSSGANVLTF.